Shown below are 12 T cell receptor beta chains from a single sample sequenced in a study of cytomegalovirus exposure and HLA in healthy donors. Researchers ran the PCR with 60 Vbeta and 13 Jbeta primers. TCRdb keeps only in-frame clones here, not all; method: immunoSEQ multiplex PCR. Here the sample spans 130,000 to 150,000 clones, 60% to 85% being singletons. The specimen was PBMCs. The origin of the receptors is a male donor in good health and CMV-seronegative.

This clone was counted only a few times. The V gene is TRBV10-3, the J gene TRBJ1-3, with D unclear. Trimming left V 2 bases short and J 7 bases short, with 6 bases between. Per the germline V gene, CDR1 is ENHRY and CDR2 is SYGVKD. This CDR3 has 12 residues. CDR3 coding DNA: TGTGCCATCAGTGAGGAACTTAACACCATATATTTT. Encoded protein: CAISEELNTIYF.

The rearrangement links TRBV30 to TRBJ1-3; D is unclear. The CDR3 length is 16 residues. Germline CDR1 and CDR2: GTSNPN and SVGIG (reference sequence). The V and J ends lost 1 base and 0 bases respectively, with 13 bases between them. The chain's CDR3 is CAWSANSRHSGNTIYF. The CDR3 DNA reads as TGTGCCTGGAGTGCGAACAGCCGACACTCTGGAAACACCATATATTTT.

The chain is built from TRBV19 and TRBJ2-7; TRBD1 is a possible D gene (7 bases). V lost 7 bases and J 3 bases, leaving 22 bases between the germline ends. CDR1 and CDR2 (germline): LNHDA, SQIVND (reference sequence). There are 16 residues in the CDR3. DNA of the CDR3: TGTGCCAGTACATCTACGGCTGCGGGACAGCACTACGAGCAGTACTTC. Residues: CASTSTAAGQHYEQYF.

The gene calls are TRBV19 and TRBJ2-7; 7 nucleotides line up with TRBD1. Looked up from germline, CDR1 is LNHDA and CDR2 is SQIVND (reference sequence). J was trimmed by 0 bases and V by 6 bases; bases with no gene match: 8. CDR3 size: 15 residues. The CDR3 sequence is CASSLDRESSYEQYF. Here the CDR3 DNA reads TGTGCCAGTAGCCTTGACAGGGAGAGCTCCTACGAGCAGTACTTC.

This clone was seen a few times. This chain uses TRBV6-6 with TRBJ2-3; D not resolved. Looked up from germline, CDR1 is MNHNY and CDR2 is SVGAGI (reference sequence). CDR3 length: 14 amino acids. The germline V and J ends were trimmed by 1 base and 4 bases, with 9 bases remaining between them. CDR3 DNA sequence: TGTGCCAGCAGTTACTATAAAGACTCAGATACGCAGTATTTT. This gives the protein CASSYYKDSDTQYF.

This clone occurred once. The gene calls are TRBV28 and TRBJ2-7; TRBD1 agrees at 9 bases. The junction had 3 bases not matched to a gene; V was cut back by 4 bases and J by 2 bases. This CDR3 contains 14 residues. Germline-derived CDR1 and CDR2 are MDHEN and SYDVKM. The CDR3 loop reads CASSSGQGAYEQYF. CDR3 DNA: TGTGCCAGCAGTTCGGGACAGGGCGCCTACGAGCAGTACTTC.

J is TRBJ2-3 and V is TRBV6-5; 11 bases fit TRBD2. This CDR3 has 14 amino acids. The germline gives CDR1 MNHEY, CDR2 SVGAGI. J was trimmed by 10 bases and V by 9 bases; bases with no gene match: 12. This CDR3 reads CASWGSGGAGPQYF. CDR3 sequence (DNA): TGTGCCAGTTGGGGTAGCGGGGGGGCCGGTCCGCAGTATTTT.

The CDR3 sequence: CASSNGQFSYEQYF. In DNA form, the CDR3 reads TGCGCCAGCAGCAACGGACAGTTCTCCTACGAGCAGTACTTC. The chain combines TRBV5-1 with TRBJ2-7; the D gene is possibly TRBD1 (6 bases). Looked up from germline, CDR1 is SGHRS and CDR2 is YFSETQ. CDR3 size: 14 residues. Trimming cost V 4 bases and J 0 bases, with 11 bases left between them.

Note on this clone: Other nucleotide sequences from this sample produce the same CDR3. This chain connects TRBV7-9 to TRBJ1-1, with D tentatively TRBD1 (6 bases). This CDR3 contains 14 residues. Trimming removed 5 bases from V and 1 base from J, with 11 bases in between. CDR1 and CDR2 from the germline V gene are SEHNR and FQNEAQ (reference sequence). CDR3 residues: CASSPRRGNTEAFF. The CDR3 bases are TGTGCCAGCAGCCCCCGCAGGGGGAACACTGAAGCTTTCTTT.

This clone was observed a single time. The gene calls are TRBV5-6 and TRBJ2-3; a weak D match, TRBD1 (5 bases). The CDR3 runs to 13 residues. V lost 0 bases, J lost 10 bases, and 12 bases lay in between. Germline values: CDR1 SGHDT, CDR2 YYEEEE. The CDR3: CASSLGIWGAQYF. The DNA of the CDR3 is TGTGCCAGCAGCTTGGGAATTTGGGGCGCGCAGTATTTT.

This clone was seen a single time. The chain has TRBV5-1 and TRBJ2-7; D is undetermined. Trimming pared 4 bases from V and 3 bases from J, leaving 8 bases between. CDR3 length: 12 amino acids. The germline V gene encodes CDR1 SGHRS and CDR2 YFSETQ. CDR3 residues: CASSGEYYEQYF. CDR3 DNA: TGCGCCAGCAGCGGAGAGTACTACGAGCAGTACTTC. The whole variable domain, filled in from reference TRBV5-1 and TRBJ2-7, reads KAGVTQTPRYLIKTRGQQVTLSCSPISGHRSVSWYQQTPGQGLQFLFEYFSETQRNKGNFPGRFSGRQFSNSRSEMNVSTLELGDSALYLCASSGEYYEQYFGPGTRLTVT.

This sequence joins TRBV9 and TRBJ2-1; TRBD1 aligns across 10 bases. CDR1 is SGDLS, CDR2 YYNGEE, per germline. CDR3 size: 14 residues. V lost 0 bases, J lost 6 bases, and 0 bases stayed unmatched. Here the CDR3 reads CASSVGTGGNEQFF. The CDR3 nucleotides read TGTGCCAGCAGCGTAGGGACAGGGGGCAATGAGCAGTTCTTC. The full variable domain, its missing parts supplied by reference TRBV9 and TRBJ2-1, is DSGVTQTPKHLITATGQRVTLRCSPRSGDLSVYWYQQSLDQGLQFLIQYYNGEERAKGNILERFSAQQFPDLHSELNLSSLELGDSALYFCASSVGTGGNEQFFGPGTRLTVL.